This paragraph covers one T cell receptor (beta chain) sequence. Its matching antigen is unknown. Expressed TCRB transcripts were sequenced because the isolated RNA had all been reverse transcribed beforehand. The method was immunoSEQ multiplex PCR; TCRdb's version includes in-frame clones alone and lacks a portion of them. This sample has nearly 350,000 clones, with approximately 10% found just once. These data are taken from a study of beta chain features in type 1 diabetes. Study-wide results and limits: Significant though moderate, a shortening of TCRB CDR3s appeared in all four CD4+ subsets of Type 1 diabetes patients.

Every participating donor gave one draw, a heparinised blood sample averaging around 0.11 L. Trimming stripped 4 bases from V and 10 bases from J, with 14 bases between. Germline values: CDR1 KGHSH, CDR2 LQKENI. CDR3 length: 13 residues. The sequencing sample was made of central memory CD4+ T cells from blood. This TCR came from a man aged 25-45 years with type 1 diabetes. This chain uses TRBV18 with TRBJ2-1, with D unresolved. The CDR3 sequence is CASSQDLWSEQFF. For the CDR3, the DNA is TGTGCCAGCTCACAGGACCTTTGGTCCGAGCAGTTCTTC.